Given below is one T cell receptor (beta chain) in context. What it binds is unknown. Produced via immunoSEQ multiplex PCR; TCRdb's table is partial and in-frame only. This sample has hundreds of thousands of clones; roughly 90% occur once, and the top ten carry 1.5%. The sample's treatment: around 19 received Ad26.COV2.S at low or high dose, single or two shots; 5 received placebo; per-sample allocation not given. Specimens were obtained on day 63 following the first vaccine or placebo injection. Ad26.COV2.S expressed prefusion-stabilized spike from the original Wuhan strain. This CDR3 region has 12 residues. The V and J ends lost 6 bases and 7 bases respectively, with 12 bases between them. The V gene's germline CDR1 is LNHDA and CDR2 SQIVND (reference sequence). This record belongs to a study of Ad26.COV2.S vaccination and SARS-CoV-2 variants. About the research overall: Ad26.COV2.S shots went into the muscle once or twice, 56 days apart.

Study-wide points: Vaccine recipients surpassed placebo recipients in spike-specific TCR breadth.

The receptor's source is a person between 18 and 65 years old who received the Ad26.COV2.S COVID-19 vaccine or a placebo. The chain uses TRBV19 and TRBJ1-1; a weak D match, TRBD1 (6 bases). The sequencing here drew on peripheral blood, taken in a trial of Ad26.COV2.S vaccine versus placebo. Here the CDR3 DNA reads TGTGCCAGTAGAAAGAGGGGGTTTGAAGCTTTCTTT. It translates to CASRKRGFEAFF.